This T cell receptor beta chain was identified in a study of regulatory T cells in long-lasting Graves disease. The time point here: persistent/refractory GD, antithyroid drugs over 5 years with positive TRAb. RNA extracted from PBMCs served as the sequencing template. Investigators prepared the TCR beta libraries by applying iRepertoire HTBI primers and Arm-PCR of CDR3 regions. TCRdb processed the multiplex PCR reads anew with MiXCR; each CDR3 protein has one entry. The data hold approximately 400,000 distinct CDR3 sequences, with about a fifth observed a single time. This clonotype has only a few counts. The sequencing used peripheral blood mononuclear cells (PBMCs), collected when the disease was refractory, from a patient treated with antithyroid drugs. This TCR was sampled from a female donor with Graves disease.

The CDR3 loop reads CASSPVRSGSDTQYF. Here the CDR3 DNA reads TGTGCCAGCAGTCCCGTACGTAGCGGGAGTGATACGCAGTATTTT. J is TRBJ2-3 and V is TRBV28, with 9 bases lining up with TRBD2. The CDR3 sequence is 15 residues long. Germline V gives CDR1 MDHEN, CDR2 SYDVKM. V was pared by 5 bases and J by 6 bases, with 9 bases of the junction left unmatched.